Listed here is a single T cell receptor beta chain. The antigen is undetermined. The sample originates from a study of vaccination effects on CD4 cells after COVID-19. Study-level background: Cultivation was performed at 1.5 million to 2 million PBMC per well with roughly 10 IU/ml IL-2 and 10 ug/ml peptides added. Study-level results: The study found that only 1 of 255 vaccine-induced clones from healthy vaccinees cross-reacted with common cold coronaviruses. Marked contraction was observed in infection-induced and vaccine-induced clones late after vaccination.

Following a 10-day culture, CD4+ T cells were purified. Participants were given two doses of BNT162b2 or mRNA-1273 vaccine. Germline CDR1 reads MDHEN; CDR2 reads SYDVKM. This CDR3 contains 12 residues. This table comes from immunoSEQ multiplex PCR, and its TCRdb copy is limited to in-frame clones, with some not included. The sample has tens of thousands of clones; over 70% are singletons. The TCR sequence derives from a human donor who received a COVID-19 vaccine. The sample here was CD4+ T cells from PBMCs cultured without peptide, taken after COVID-19 vaccination. This chain joins TRBV28 and TRBJ2-7; 8 positions agree with TRBD2. Here the CDR3 reads CAASGGPYEQYF. The CDR3 DNA follows: TGTGCGGCATCGGGAGGGCCCTACGAGCAGTACTTC.